This TCR beta chain was recovered during a study of T-cell memory formation after mild COVID-19. Findings of the study overall: Whereas later expanders leaned CD4+, clones contracting day 15 to 85 showed a balanced CD4/CD8 makeup.

Concerning this clonotype itself: No antigen is known for it.

Each CDR3 protein is one row after TCRdb ran MiXCR on the 5' RACE reads. The table includes around 430,000 distinct CDR3 sequences, 15% to 20% detected once. The clonotype was recovered from a young man who had mild COVID-19 (a few samples of this study predate the infection). Cell type and time point are not known. The sequencing input was PBMCs or a T cell subset sorted from them (not recorded which).

The CDR3 here is CSASTQPPKNNEQYF. The CDR3 DNA is TGCAGTGCCAGCACCCAGCCTCCGAAGAACAACGAGCAGTACTTC. The chain links TRBV20-1 to TRBJ2-7; D not resolved. This CDR3 has 15 residues. Trimming pared 6 bases from V and 5 bases from J, leaving 23 bases between. Germline V gives CDR1 DFQATT, CDR2 SNEGSKA (reference sequence).